What follows are 27 T cell receptor beta chains derived from one specimen sequenced in a study of CD8+CD57+ T cells in acquired aplastic anemia. Researchers used genomic DNA as the template to profile TCR beta VDJ and CDR3. TCRdb re-analysed the reads in MiXCR, keeping a single row per CDR3 protein. The table lists some 200,000 distinct CDR3 sequences, roughly 45% of them singletons. Patients selected for sequencing had displayed CD8+CD57+ cell expansion by flow cytometry. The sample consisted of sorted CD4+, CD8+, or CD8+CD57+ T cells (not recorded which) from PBMCs. These receptors were taken from a human donor with aplastic anemia.

This chain connects TRBV9 to TRBJ2-6, with D hard to call. The CDR3 is made up of 14 amino acids. V lost 0 bases, J lost 4 bases, and 5 bases lay in between. Germline CDR1 reads SGDLS; CDR2 reads YYNGEE. The CDR3: CASSVAAGANVLTF. Written as DNA, the CDR3 is TGTGCCAGCAGCGTAGCCGCCGGGGCCAACGTCCTGACTTTC.

This clonotype came up many times. This rearrangement joins TRBV20-1 to TRBJ2-1; 12 bases align to TRBD2. With V trimmed by 5 bases and J by 5 bases, 4 bases remained unmatched. CDR1 is DFQATT, CDR2 SNEGSKA, per germline (reference sequence). The CDR3 has 14 amino acids. CDR3 nucleotide sequence: TGCAGTGCTCTTACTAGCGGGAGGAACAATGAGCAGTTCTTC. Protein sequence: CSALTSGRNNEQFF.

The V gene is TRBV20-1, the J gene TRBJ2-3; TRBD2 aligns across 14 bases. The V gene's germline CDR1 is DFQATT and CDR2 SNEGSKA (reference sequence). The ends lost 6 bases at V and 4 bases at J; junction bases unmatched: 3. The CDR3 covers 14 residues. The CDR3 protein is CSALGLAGADTQYF. CDR3 DNA: TGCAGTGCCTTGGGACTAGCGGGGGCAGATACGCAGTATTTT.

V gene TRBV4-1 combines with J gene TRBJ2-1; 15 nucleotides align to TRBD2. The CDR3 has 15 residues. Trimming removed 3 bases from V and 10 bases from J; junction bases left unmatched: 4. In germline, CDR1 is MGHRA, CDR2 YSYEKL. CDR3 sequence (DNA): TGCGCCAGCAGCCAGGGACTAGCGGGGGGTTACGAGCAGTTCTTC. Residues: CASSQGLAGGYEQFF.

This chain uses TRBV10-3 with TRBJ1-4; 8 positions match TRBD1. Losses at the gene ends were 5 bases for V and 7 bases for J; bases not matched to a gene: 9. The CDR3 totals 15 residues. CDR1 ENHRY and CDR2 SYGVKD come from the germline V gene. This CDR3 reads CAISYQDRVGEKLFF. The DNA for the CDR3 is TGTGCCATCAGTTACCAGGACAGGGTTGGTGAAAAACTGTTTTTT.

This clonotype was recorded at least ten times. J is TRBJ2-1 and V is TRBV2; D uncertain. The V end was cut by 3 bases, the J end by 6 bases, with 12 bases between. CDR3 length equals 14 residues. Per the germline V gene, CDR1 is SNHLY and CDR2 is FYNNEI. For the CDR3, the DNA is TGTGCCAGCAGTGATGATCAGGTGGTCAATGAGCAGTTCTTC. It translates to CASSDDQVVNEQFF.

This clonotype appeared many times. J is TRBJ1-1 and V is TRBV7-9; TRBD1 is a possible D gene (5 bases). Germline V gene sequence: CDR1 SEHNR, CDR2 FQNEAQ (reference sequence). V was trimmed by 4 bases and J by 7 bases, leaving 13 bases between them. The CDR3 extends over 13 amino acids. The CDR3 DNA follows: TGTGCCAGCAGCTCCGCGGTCAGGGTTGAAGCTTTCTTT. Residues: CASSSAVRVEAFF.

The rearrangement joins TRBV2 to TRBJ1-2; D gene unclear. CDR3 length equals 12 residues. Between the trimmed V and J ends, which lost 6 bases and 12 bases, there was a span of 17 bases. Per germline, CDR1 SNHLY and CDR2 FYNNEI. CDR3 protein: CASRLTSSGNTF. CDR3 in DNA: TGTGCCAGCAGGCTCACCTCCTCTGGAAACACCTTC.

The rearrangement joins TRBV7-9 to TRBJ2-3, with D unclear. Trimming removed 3 bases at V and 4 bases at J, with 23 bases between. CDR1 is SEHNR and CDR2 is FQNEAQ in the germline V gene (reference sequence). CDR3 length equals 18 residues. CDR3 sequence (DNA): TGTGCCAGCAGCTTGGCCAACGTCGTAGGCCAGACTTCAGATACGCAGTATTTT. Translating it yields CASSLANVVGQTSDTQYF.

There are many counts of this clonotype. The CDR3 region has the DNA TGTGCCAGCAGTTTAGTGAACAGGGATCAGCCCCAGCATTTT. It is translated as CASSLVNRDQPQHF. The genes are TRBV12-3 or TRBV12-4 and TRBJ1-5, with TRBD1 as a possible D gene (6 bases). V was shortened by 1 base and J by 5 bases, with 9 bases between the two germline ends. CDR3 length: 14 residues.

The rearrangement links TRBV25-1 to TRBJ1-1; D remains ambiguous. The CDR3 runs to 12 residues. The V and J ends lost 4 bases and 6 bases respectively, with 9 bases between them. The germline gives CDR1 MGHDK, CDR2 SYGVNS. CDR3 sequence (DNA): TGTGCCAGCAGTGCCAGTGGGTCTGAAGCTTTCTTT. Amino acid sequence: CASSASGSEAFF.

This rearrangement joins TRBV12-3 or TRBV12-4 to TRBJ1-6; perhaps TRBD1 as D (5 bases). Trimming took off 5 bases at V and 0 bases at J, with 14 bases between the two ends. There are 17 residues in the CDR3. CDR3 nucleotide sequence: TGTGCCAGCAGTGAAGCAGGGCAAAGCTCCTATAATTCACCCCTCCACTTT. As protein: CASSEAGQSSYNSPLHF.

The chain joins TRBV19 to TRBJ1-2; D is possibly TRBD1 (5 bases). CDR1 is LNHDA, CDR2 SQIVND, per germline (reference sequence). Deletions cut 3 bases from V and 6 bases from J, with 8 bases between. This CDR3 has 12 residues. The chain's CDR3 is CASSMLGDGYTF. CDR3 nucleotides: TGTGCCAGTAGTATGCTAGGGGATGGCTACACCTTC.

The chain joins TRBV6-5 to TRBJ2-7; TRBD2 matches at 13 bases. The germline gives CDR1 MNHEY, CDR2 SVGAGI. The V segment lost 6 bases and the J segment 5 bases; nucleotides outside the gene matches: 4. This CDR3 spans 14 amino acids. The CDR3 DNA reads TGTGCCAGCAGACTAGCGGGGGGGTTTAACGAGCAGTACTTC. Translating it yields CASRLAGGFNEQYF.

The V call is TRBV29-1, the J call TRBJ2-1; perhaps TRBD1 as D (6 bases). CDR1 and CDR2 (germline): SQVTM, ANQGSEA. V shed 4 bases and J shed 2 bases, with 9 bases lying between them. The CDR3 is 13 amino acids. The CDR3 is CSVAGDPYNEQFF. CDR3 DNA: TGCAGCGTTGCAGGGGATCCCTACAATGAGCAGTTCTTC.

This sequence joins TRBV2 and TRBJ2-5; TRBD1 aligns across 7 bases. From germline, CDR1 is SNHLY and CDR2 FYNNEI. The J segment lost 0 bases and the V segment lost 7 bases, leaving 5 bases of the junction unmatched. There are 14 residues in the CDR3. DNA of the CDR3: TGTGCCAGCAAGACAGGGACCAACCAAGAGACCCAGTACTTC. It translates to CASKTGTNQETQYF.

This clonotype was recorded many times. The V call is TRBV2, the J call TRBJ2-1; 8 bases align to TRBD2. With 5 bases clipped from V and 10 bases from J, the junction kept 10 bases outside the gene matches. Per germline, CDR1 SNHLY and CDR2 FYNNEI. The CDR3 consists of 14 residues. In DNA, the CDR3 is TGTGCCAGCAGTCCAGCGGGGGCCTCTGGGGAGCAGTTCTTC. Translation: CASSPAGASGEQFF. Combining the CDR3 with reference TRBV2 and TRBJ2-1 gives the whole variable domain EPEVTQTPSHQVTQMGQEVILRCVPISNHLYFYWYRQILGQKVEFLVSFYNNEISEKSEIFDDQFSVERPDGSNFTLKIRSTKLEDSAMYFCASSPAGASGEQFFGPGTRLTVL.

In its sample, this clonotype was seen a few times. This may come from a read error, since a much larger clone is one base off. The chain joins TRBV7-3 to TRBJ2-2; 8 positions agree with TRBD2. The germline CDR1 and CDR2 sequences are SGHTA and FQGTGA. The CDR3 covers 15 residues. Germline trimming cut 5 bases from V and 4 bases from J; bases unmatched to any gene: 6. This CDR3 is CASSLSGGGTGELFF. The DNA for the CDR3 is TGTGCCAGCAGCCTAAGCGGGGGAGGCACCGGGGAGCTGTTTTTT.

This clonotype occurred many times. The chain employs TRBV25-1 and TRBJ2-1; D is ambiguous. Germline values: CDR1 MGHDK, CDR2 SYGVNS. V was trimmed by 5 bases and J by 3 bases, leaving 11 bases between them. The length of the CDR3 is 14 residues. CDR3 DNA: TGTGCCAGCAGTAGCCCGGGCGACTACAATGAGCAGTTCTTC. Translated: CASSSPGDYNEQFF.

Regarding this clonotype: Given a much more abundant clone one base away, this may be a read error. J is TRBJ1-6 and V is TRBV12-3 or TRBV12-4; D is unclear. With 10 bases removed from V and 6 bases from J, the gap between germline ends came to 10 bases. This CDR3 is 12 amino acids long. The CDR3 nucleotides read TGTGCCATCAGCTCCGCTAATTCACCCCTCCACTTT. Translation: CAISSANSPLHF.

The chain links TRBV11-2 to TRBJ2-7; the D gene is possibly TRBD1 (5 bases). Per the germline V gene, CDR1 is SGHAT and CDR2 is FQNNGV. V shed 5 bases and J shed 4 bases, with 9 bases lying between them. This CDR3 is built from 12 residues. For the CDR3, the DNA is TGTGCCAGCAGCCACGACAGTTACGAGCAGTACTTC. The encoded protein is CASSHDSYEQYF.

The CDR3 DNA follows: TGTGCCAGTAGTGTACAACAGGGAGGGAGCTACGAGCAGTACTTC. Translation: CASSVQQGGSYEQYF. The chain combines TRBV19 with TRBJ2-7, with D tentatively TRBD2 (7 bases). CDR1 is LNHDA, CDR2 SQIVND, per germline (reference sequence). The germline V and J ends were trimmed by 5 bases and 3 bases, with 17 bases remaining between them. CDR3 size: 15 residues.

The chain carries TRBV15 and TRBJ1-3, with D uncertain. Germline CDR1 reads LNHNV; CDR2 reads YYDKDF (reference sequence). Trimming stripped 5 bases from V and 5 bases from J, with 7 bases between. The CDR3 has 12 residues. Here the CDR3 DNA reads TGTGCCACCAGCGGTGAAAGAAACACCATATATTTT. This translates into CATSGERNTIYF. Supplemented by reference TRBV15 and TRBJ1-3, the full variable domain reads DAMVIQNPRYQVTQFGKPVTLSCSQTLNHNVMYWYQQKSSQAPKLLFHYYDKDFNNEADTPDNFQSRRPNTSFCFLDIRSPGLGDTAMYLCATSGERNTIYFGEGSWLTVV.

The rearrangement links TRBV6-5 to TRBJ1-5; D uncertain. From germline, CDR1 is MNHEY and CDR2 SVGAGI. This CDR3 contains 15 residues. V lost 2 bases, J lost 3 bases, and 11 bases lay in between. DNA for the CDR3: TGTGCCAGCAGTTACGGGCGGAGTTACAATCAGCCCCAGCATTTT. Translated, it gives CASSYGRSYNQPQHF.

This clonotype was observed many times. The chain carries TRBV25-1 and TRBJ2-4; D is uncertain. Germline-derived CDR1 and CDR2 are MGHDK and SYGVNS. Trimming removed 7 bases at V and 0 bases at J, with 13 bases between. The CDR3 is made up of 15 amino acids. CDR3 nucleotides: TGTGCCAGCACCGGAATAGGGATAGCCAAAAACATTCAGTACTTC. Residues: CASTGIGIAKNIQYF.

In the case of this clonotype: It may be a read error: a sequence one base away is much more abundant. The chain employs TRBV10-3 and TRBJ1-1; the D is unclear. This CDR3 contains 12 residues. From germline, CDR1 is ENHRY and CDR2 SYGVKD. The CDR3 coding sequence is TGTGCCAGCAGTTACTCGATCCCTGAAGTTTTCTTT. This gives the protein CASSYSIPEVFF.

This clonotype was recorded at least ten times. V usage is TRBV10-3 and J usage is TRBJ2-1; D ambiguous. The V end lost 3 bases, the J end lost 4 bases, and 13 bases lay between the germline ends. The CDR3 covers 15 residues. Germline CDR1 reads ENHRY; CDR2 reads SYGVKD. CDR3 nucleotide sequence: TGTGCCATCAGTGAATCGCAGGTGGCTTACAATGAGCAGTTCTTC. Amino acid sequence: CAISESQVAYNEQFF.